This TCR beta chain was found in a study of blood T cell repertoires in COVID-19. On the study more broadly: COVID-19 samples from acute and convalescent phases originated in the United States, Italy and Spain.

Trimming pared 0 bases from V and 3 bases from J, leaving 10 bases between. The CDR3 totals 14 residues. Germline loops: CDR1 SGHKS, CDR2 YYEKEE (reference sequence). The repertoire was sequenced with immunoSEQ multiplex PCR; TCRdb's copy has only in-frame clones and lacks some. Of roughly 230,000 clones listed, around nine tenths are singletons. The V call is TRBV5-5, the J call TRBJ2-7; D gene unclear. The sequencing input was peripheral blood. The source of this sequence is a man younger than 45 with COVID-19, enrolled during active disease. The CDR3: CASSLGEQDYEQYF. DNA for the CDR3: TGTGCCAGCAGCTTGGGCGAGCAGGACTACGAGCAGTACTTC.